This T cell receptor (beta chain) was found in a study of control samples from healthy donors and cancer patients. Germline V gives CDR1 MNHEY, CDR2 SMNVEV (reference sequence). The trim removed 6 bases at V and 5 bases at J, leaving 12 bases unmatched. CDR3 length: 15 amino acids. Repertoires were generated with immunoSEQ multiplex PCR, while TCRdb's copy carries only in-frame clones and drops some. The sample includes some 140,000 clones, about 95% of them seen just once. This clonotype was obtained from a man aged 60-69 years with colorectal cancer. The genes are TRBV27 and TRBJ1-2; the match to TRBD1 covers 7 bases. Specimen: PBMCs. Here the CDR3 reads CASRKPTGKEYGYTF. The CDR3 DNA sequence: TGTGCCAGCAGGAAGCCGACAGGGAAGGAGTATGGCTACACCTTC.